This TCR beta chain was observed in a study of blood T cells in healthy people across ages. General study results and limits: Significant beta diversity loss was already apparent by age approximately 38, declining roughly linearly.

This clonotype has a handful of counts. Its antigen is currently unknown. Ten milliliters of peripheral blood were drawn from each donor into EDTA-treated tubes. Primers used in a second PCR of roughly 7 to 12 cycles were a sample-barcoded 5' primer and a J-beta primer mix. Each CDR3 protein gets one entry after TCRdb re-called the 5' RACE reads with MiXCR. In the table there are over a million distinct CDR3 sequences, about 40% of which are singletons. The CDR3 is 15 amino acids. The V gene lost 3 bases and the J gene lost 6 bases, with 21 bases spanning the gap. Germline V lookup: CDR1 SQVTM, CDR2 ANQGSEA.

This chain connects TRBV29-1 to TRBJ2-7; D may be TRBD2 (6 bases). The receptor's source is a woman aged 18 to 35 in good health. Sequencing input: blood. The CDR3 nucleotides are TGCAGCGTTGACTCCCCGGCGGGGAAGGGGTTCGAGCAGTACTTC. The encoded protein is CSVDSPAGKGFEQYF.